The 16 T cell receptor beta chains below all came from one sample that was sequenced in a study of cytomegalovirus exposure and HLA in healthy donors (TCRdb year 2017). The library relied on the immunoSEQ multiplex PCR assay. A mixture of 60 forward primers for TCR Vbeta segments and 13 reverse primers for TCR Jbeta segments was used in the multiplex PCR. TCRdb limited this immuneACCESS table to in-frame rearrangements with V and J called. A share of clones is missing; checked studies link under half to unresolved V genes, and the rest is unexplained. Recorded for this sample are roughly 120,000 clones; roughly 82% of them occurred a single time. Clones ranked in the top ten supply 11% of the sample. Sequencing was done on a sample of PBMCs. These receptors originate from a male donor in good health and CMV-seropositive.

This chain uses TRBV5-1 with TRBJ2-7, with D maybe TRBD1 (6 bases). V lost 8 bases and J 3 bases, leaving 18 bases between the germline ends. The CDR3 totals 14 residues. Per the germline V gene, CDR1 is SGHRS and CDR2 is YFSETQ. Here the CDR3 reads CASGYGDTFYEQYF. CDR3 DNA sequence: TGCGCCAGTGGCTATGGGGACACGTTCTACGAGCAGTACTTC.

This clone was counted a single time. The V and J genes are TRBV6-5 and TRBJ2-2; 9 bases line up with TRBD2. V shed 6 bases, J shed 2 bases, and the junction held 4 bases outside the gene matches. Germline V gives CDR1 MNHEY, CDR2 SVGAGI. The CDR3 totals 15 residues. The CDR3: CASRLSGGNTGELFF. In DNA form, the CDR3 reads TGTGCCAGCAGACTTAGCGGGGGAAACACCGGGGAGCTGTTTTTT.

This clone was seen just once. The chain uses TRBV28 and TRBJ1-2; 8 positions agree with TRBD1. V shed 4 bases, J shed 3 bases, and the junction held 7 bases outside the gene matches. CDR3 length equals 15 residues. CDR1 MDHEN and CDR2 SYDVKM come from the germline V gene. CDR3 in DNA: TGTGCCAGCAGTTCCAGGGGGCACTGGGACTATGGCTACACCTTC. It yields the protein CASSSRGHWDYGYTF.

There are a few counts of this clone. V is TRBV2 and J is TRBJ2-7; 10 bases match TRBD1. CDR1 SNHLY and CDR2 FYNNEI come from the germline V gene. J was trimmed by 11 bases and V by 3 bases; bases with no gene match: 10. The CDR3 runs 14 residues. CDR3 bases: TGTGCCAGCAGTGAGAGGGACAGGGGCCCTGTCGAGTACTTC. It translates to CASSERDRGPVEYF.

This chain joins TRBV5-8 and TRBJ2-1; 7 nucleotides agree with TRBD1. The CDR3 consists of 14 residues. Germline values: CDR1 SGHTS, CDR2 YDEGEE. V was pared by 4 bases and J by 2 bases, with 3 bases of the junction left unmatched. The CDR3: CASSLTGAYNEQFF. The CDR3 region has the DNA TGTGCCAGCAGCCTAACAGGGGCCTACAATGAGCAGTTCTTC. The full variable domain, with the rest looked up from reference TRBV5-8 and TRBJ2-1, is EAGVTQSPTHLIKTRGQQATLRCSPISGHTSVYWYQQALGLGLQFLLWYDEGEERNRGNFPPRFSGRQFPNYSSELNVNALELEDSALYLCASSLTGAYNEQFFGPGTRLTVL.

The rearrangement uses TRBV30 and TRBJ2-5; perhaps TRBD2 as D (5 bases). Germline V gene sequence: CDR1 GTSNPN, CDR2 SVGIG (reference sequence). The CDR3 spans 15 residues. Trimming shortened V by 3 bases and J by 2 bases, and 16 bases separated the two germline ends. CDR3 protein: CAWSGGPGLQETQYF. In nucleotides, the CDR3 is TGTGCCTGGAGCGGCGGCCCAGGACTTCAAGAGACCCAGTACTTC.

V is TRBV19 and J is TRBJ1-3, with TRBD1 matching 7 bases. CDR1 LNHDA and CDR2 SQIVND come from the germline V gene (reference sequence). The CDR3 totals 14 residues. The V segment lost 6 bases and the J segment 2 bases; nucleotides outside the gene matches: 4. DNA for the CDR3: TGTGCCAGTAGGGACGGGACAGCTGGAAACACCATATATTTT. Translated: CASRDGTAGNTIYF.

The CDR3 DNA is TGTGCCATCAGTGATGCAGGGGCCGCTGAAGCTTTCTTT. Protein sequence: CAISDAGAAEAFF. The rearrangement links TRBV10-3 to TRBJ1-1; TRBD1 might be the D (6 bases). The length of the CDR3 is 13 residues. V was clipped by 3 bases and J by 6 bases, with 11 bases between them. CDR1 is ENHRY, CDR2 SYGVKD, per germline.

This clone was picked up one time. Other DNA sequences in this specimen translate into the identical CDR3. CDR3 nucleotide sequence: TGTGCCAGCAGCTTAACGGGGGGCAACTCTGGAAACACCATATATTTT. It translates to CASSLTGGNSGNTIYF. The V call is TRBV7-2, the J call TRBJ1-3, with D maybe TRBD1 (6 bases). The CDR3 length is 16 residues. Germline CDR1 and CDR2: SGHTA and FQGNSA. Trimming took off 2 bases at V and 0 bases at J, with 11 bases between the two ends. Variable domain in full (rest from reference TRBV7-2 and TRBJ1-3): GAGVSQSPSNKVTEKGKDVELRCDPISGHTALYWYRQSLGQGLEFLIYFQGNSAPDKSGLPSDRFSAERTGGSVSTLTIQRTQQEDSAVYLCASSLTGGNSGNTIYFGEGSWLTVV.

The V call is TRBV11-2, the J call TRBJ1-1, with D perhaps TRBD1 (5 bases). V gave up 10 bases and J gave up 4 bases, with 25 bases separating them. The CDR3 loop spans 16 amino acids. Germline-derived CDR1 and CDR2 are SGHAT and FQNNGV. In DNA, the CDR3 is TGTGCCACCCGTGGGGGACCGGGACTTATATCCACTGAAGCTTTCTTT. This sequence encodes CATRGGPGLISTEAFF. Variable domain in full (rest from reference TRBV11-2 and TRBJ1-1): EAGVAQSPRYKIIEKRQSVAFWCNPISGHATLYWYQQILGQGPKLLIQFQNNGVVDDSQLPKDRFSAERLKGVDSTLKIQPAKLEDSAVYLCATRGGPGLISTEAFFGQGTRLTVV.

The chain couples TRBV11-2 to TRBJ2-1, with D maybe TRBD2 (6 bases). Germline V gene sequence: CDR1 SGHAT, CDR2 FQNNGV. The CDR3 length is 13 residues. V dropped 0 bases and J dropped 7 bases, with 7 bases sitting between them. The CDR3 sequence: CASSLDRGNEQFF. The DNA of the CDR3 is TGTGCCAGCAGCTTAGATCGGGGGAATGAGCAGTTCTTC.

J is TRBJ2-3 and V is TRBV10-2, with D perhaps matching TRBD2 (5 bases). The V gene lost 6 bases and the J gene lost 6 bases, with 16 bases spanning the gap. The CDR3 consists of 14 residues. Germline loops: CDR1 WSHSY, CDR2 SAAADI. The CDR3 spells CASRLTGSADTQYF. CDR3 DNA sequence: TGCGCCAGCAGACTAACGGGGTCAGCCGATACGCAGTATTTT.

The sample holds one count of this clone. This chain's CDR3 is CASSLTSGDYEQYF. The CDR3 bases are TGTGCCAGCAGCTTGACTAGCGGAGACTACGAGCAGTACTTC. This rearrangement joins TRBV7-2 to TRBJ2-5; 9 bases fit TRBD2. With the DNA end fitting TRBJ2-7 better, the J assignment may be wrong. The CDR3 contains 14 residues. The germline gives CDR1 SGHTA, CDR2 FQGNSA.

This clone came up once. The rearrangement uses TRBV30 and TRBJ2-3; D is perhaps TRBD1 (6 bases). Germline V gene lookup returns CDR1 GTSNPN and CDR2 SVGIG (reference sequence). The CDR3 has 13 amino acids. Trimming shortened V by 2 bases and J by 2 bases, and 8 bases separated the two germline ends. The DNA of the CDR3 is TGTGCCTGGAGTCAGGGGAACACAGATACGCAGTATTTT. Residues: CAWSQGNTDTQYF. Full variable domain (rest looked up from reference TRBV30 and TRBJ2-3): SQTIHQWPATLVQPVGSPLSLECTVEGTSNPNLYWYRQAAGRGLQLLFYSVGIGQISSEVPQNLSASRPQDRQFILSSKKLLLSDSGFYLCAWSQGNTDTQYFGPGTRLTVL.

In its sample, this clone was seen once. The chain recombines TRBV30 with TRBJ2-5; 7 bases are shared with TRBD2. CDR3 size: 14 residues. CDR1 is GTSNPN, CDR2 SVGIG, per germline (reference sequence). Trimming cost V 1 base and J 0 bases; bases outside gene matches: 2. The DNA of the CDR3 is TGTGCCTGGAGTGGCACTAGCGACCAAGAGACCCAGTACTTC. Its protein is CAWSGTSDQETQYF. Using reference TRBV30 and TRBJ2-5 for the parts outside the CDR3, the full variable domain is SQTIHQWPATLVQPVGSPLSLECTVEGTSNPNLYWYRQAAGRGLQLLFYSVGIGQISSEVPQNLSASRPQDRQFILSSKKLLLSDSGFYLCAWSGTSDQETQYFGPGTRLLVL.

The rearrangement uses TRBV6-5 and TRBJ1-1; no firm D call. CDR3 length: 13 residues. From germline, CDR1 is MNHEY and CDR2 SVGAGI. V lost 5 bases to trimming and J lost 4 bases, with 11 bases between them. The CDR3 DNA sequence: TGTGCCAGCAGTCGTAGGGAGGGCACTGAAGCTTTCTTT. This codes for CASSRREGTEAFF.